The sequence of this T cell receptor beta chain was determined in a study of cytomegalovirus exposure and HLA in healthy donors. The PCR employed 60 Vbeta primers together with 13 Jbeta primers. Repertoires were generated with immunoSEQ multiplex PCR, while TCRdb's copy carries only in-frame clones and drops some. The sample holds about 100,000 clones, around 75% seen once. The junction had 10 bases not matched to a gene; V was cut back by 5 bases and J by 4 bases. The CDR3 length is 17 residues. The germline V gene encodes CDR1 MGHRA and CDR2 YSYEKL. The sequencing input was PBMCs. The chain uses TRBV4-1 and TRBJ2-1; 11 bases fit TRBD2. The TCR comes from a male donor in good health and CMV-seropositive. In DNA, the CDR3 is TGCGCCAGCAGCAAACGGACTAGCGGGTCTCATTACAATGAGCAGTTCTTC. Translated: CASSKRTSGSHYNEQFF.